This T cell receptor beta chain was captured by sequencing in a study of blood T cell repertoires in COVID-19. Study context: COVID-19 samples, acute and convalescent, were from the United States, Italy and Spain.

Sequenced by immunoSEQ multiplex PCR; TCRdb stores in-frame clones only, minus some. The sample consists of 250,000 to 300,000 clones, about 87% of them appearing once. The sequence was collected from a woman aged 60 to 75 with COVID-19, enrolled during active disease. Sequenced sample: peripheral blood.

CDR3: CASSSGLAGGRDQETQYF. Here the CDR3 DNA reads TGTGCCAGCTCATCCGGACTAGCGGGAGGGCGGGACCAAGAGACCCAGTACTTC. This chain links TRBV18 with TRBJ2-5; TRBD2 matches at 15 bases. Losses at the gene ends were 5 bases for V and 0 bases for J; bases not matched to a gene: 7. The CDR3 extends over 18 amino acids. Germline V gives CDR1 KGHSH, CDR2 LQKENI.